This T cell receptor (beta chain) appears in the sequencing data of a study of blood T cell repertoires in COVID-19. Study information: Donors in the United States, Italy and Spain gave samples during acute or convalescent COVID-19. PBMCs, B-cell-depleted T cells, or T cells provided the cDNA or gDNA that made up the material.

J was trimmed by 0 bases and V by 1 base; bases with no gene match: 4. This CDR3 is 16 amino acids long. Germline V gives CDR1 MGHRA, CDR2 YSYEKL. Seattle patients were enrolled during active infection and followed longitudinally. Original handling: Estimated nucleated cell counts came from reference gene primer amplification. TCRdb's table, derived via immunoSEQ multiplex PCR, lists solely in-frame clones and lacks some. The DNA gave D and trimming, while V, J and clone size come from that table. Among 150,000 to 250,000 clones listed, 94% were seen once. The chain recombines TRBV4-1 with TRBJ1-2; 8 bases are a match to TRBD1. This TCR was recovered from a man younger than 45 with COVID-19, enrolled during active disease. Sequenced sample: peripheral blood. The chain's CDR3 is CASSQGRDRTNYGYTF. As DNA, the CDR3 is TGCGCCAGCAGCCAAGGTCGGGACAGGACTAACTATGGCTACACCTTC.